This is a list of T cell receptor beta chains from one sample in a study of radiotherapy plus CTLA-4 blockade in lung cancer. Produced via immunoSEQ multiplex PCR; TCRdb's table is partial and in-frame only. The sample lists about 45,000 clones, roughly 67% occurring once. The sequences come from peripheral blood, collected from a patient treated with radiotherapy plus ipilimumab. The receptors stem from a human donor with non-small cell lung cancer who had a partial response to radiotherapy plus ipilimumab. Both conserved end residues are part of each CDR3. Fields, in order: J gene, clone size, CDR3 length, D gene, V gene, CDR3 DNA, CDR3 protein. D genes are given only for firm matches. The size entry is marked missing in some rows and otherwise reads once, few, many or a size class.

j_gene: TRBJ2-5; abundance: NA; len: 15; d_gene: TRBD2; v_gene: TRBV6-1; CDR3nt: TGTGCCAGCGGACACGGCGGGAGGGCCTCAGAGACCCAGTACTTC; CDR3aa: CASGHGGRASETQYF
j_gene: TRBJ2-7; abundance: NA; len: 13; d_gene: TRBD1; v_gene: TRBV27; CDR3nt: TGTGCCAGCAGTTCGGGACAGATGTACGAGCAGTACTTC; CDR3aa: CASSSGQMYEQYF
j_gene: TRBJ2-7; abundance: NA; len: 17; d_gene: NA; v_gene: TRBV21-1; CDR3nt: TGTGCCAGCAGCGCTCTAGGAGGGCCCCCGGAGAGCTACGAGCAGTACTTC; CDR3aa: CASSALGGPPESYEQYF
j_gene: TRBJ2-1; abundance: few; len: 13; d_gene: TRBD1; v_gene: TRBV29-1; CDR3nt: TGCAGCGTCGGGACAGGGGGCTTGGATGAGCAGTTCTTC; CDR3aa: CSVGTGGLDEQFF
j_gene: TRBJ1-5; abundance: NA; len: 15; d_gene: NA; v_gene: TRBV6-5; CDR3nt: TGTGCCAGCGAAAGGGAGGGGCGGGGGGGCCAGCCCCAGCATTTT; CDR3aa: CASEREGRGGQPQHF
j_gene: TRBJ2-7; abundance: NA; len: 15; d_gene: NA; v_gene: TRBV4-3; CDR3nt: TGCGCCAGCAGCCAAGATGTTAGGGGGTTTTACGAGCAGTACTTC; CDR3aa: CASSQDVRGFYEQYF
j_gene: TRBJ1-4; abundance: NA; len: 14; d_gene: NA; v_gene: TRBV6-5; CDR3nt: TGTGCCAGGGGGCGACAGCGTCATAATGAAAAACTGTTTTTT; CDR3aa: CARGRQRHNEKLFF
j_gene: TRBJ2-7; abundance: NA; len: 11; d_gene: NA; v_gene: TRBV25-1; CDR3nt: TGTGCCAGCAGAGCCCGTGACGAGCAGTACTTC; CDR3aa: CASRARDEQYF
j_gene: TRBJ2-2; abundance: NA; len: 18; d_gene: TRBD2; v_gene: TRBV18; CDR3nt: TGTGCCAGCTCACCACCGCGGGGGACTGAGCGGAACACCGGGGAGCTGTTTTTT; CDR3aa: CASSPPRGTERNTGELFF
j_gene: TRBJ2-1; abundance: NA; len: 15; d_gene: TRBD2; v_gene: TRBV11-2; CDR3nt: TGTGCCAGCAGCTCCCTCAGGCTAGCGGGGGGGGGTCAGTTCTTC; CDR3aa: CASSSLRLAGGGQFF